The sequence of this T cell receptor beta chain was determined in a study of response to subunit inactivated influenza vaccine listed by TCRdb under 2018. Some background on the complete study: Deep quantitative T cell receptor repertoire profiling was used in the study to track responses to a trivalent subunit inactivated influenza vaccine.

Library prep was done by RT-PCR. TCRdb names Illumina HiSeq 2500 as the instrument used. Starting from the raw public reads, TCRdb applied fastp trimming at Q25, assembled clones with MiXCR and retained in-frame beta chains. Each CDR3 protein appears once, grouped with its most common genes and DNA. The sample data list some 500,000 distinct CDR3 sequences, and about 25% of these were observed just once. Of the sample, approximately 2% falls within the top ten clones. Measured from the cysteine to the phenylalanine, the CDR3 is 19 residues long. Only the CDR3 DNA stays, 57 bases, in frame from base 1. V ends up 2 bases short and J 3 bases short, with an unmatched junction base count of 13. In the germline V gene, CDR1 corresponds to ENHRY and CDR2 to SYGVKD. This clonotype has only a few counts. Its specific antigen is unknown. No base quality information exists; no much larger clone differs at one position.

Results the study describes overall, beyond this receptor: It was suggested by the authors that each seasonal influenza vaccination may recruit only a limited number of new T cells.

The receptor's source is a man aged 45-65 years who received an inactivated influenza vaccine. Donor details come from another sample of the same person, matched by shared clones. Sequenced here: CD4+ T cells sorted from PBMCs, sampled roughly 5 days after vaccination. Here the chain combines TRBV10-3 and TRBJ2-7; TRBD2 agrees with 13 junctional bases. The CDR3 here reads CAISEPSRTSGRADYEQYF. The DNA sequence reads TGTGCCATCAGTGAGCCAAGTCGGACTAGCGGGAGAGCGGACTACGAGCAGTACTTC.